One T cell receptor (beta chain) is described in this entry. Its target is not known. The germline gives CDR1 SGHTA, CDR2 FQGTGA. The CDR3 totals 16 residues. J lost 2 bases, V lost 5 bases, and 10 bases had no gene match. Generated by immunoSEQ multiplex PCR, the TCRdb table keeps only in-frame clones and is missing some. This sample yields under 300,000 clones, of which roughly 80% are seen a single time; less than 0.75% belongs to the top ten. These data originate in a study of Tregs in tolerant kidney transplant recipients. Thawed PBMCs were FACS-sorted into unstimulated CD4+CD25+CD127- regulatory T cells, CD4+CD25- non-regulatory cells, CD4 and CD8 cells. Study findings and constraints: Biological reproducibility was not directly addressed in this study. Tregs expanded with activated donor B cells seemed most donor-specific. Few patients were studied, so findings need validation in larger groups.

The TCR was taken from a human donor in good health. Material for sequencing was CD4+ T cells from blood. The V call is TRBV7-3, the J call TRBJ1-1, with 8 positions matching TRBD1. The CDR3 DNA follows: TGTGCCAGCAGCCCCGGACCAGGGGGCGGCAACACTGAAGCTTTCTTT. It is translated as CASSPGPGGGNTEAFF.